This T cell receptor (beta chain) was sequenced during a study of blood T cells in healthy people across ages. Through a sample-barcoded 5' primer and a J-beta primer mix, a second PCR was run for roughly 6 to 11 cycles. TCRdb recomputed calls from the 5' RACE reads with MiXCR, one row per CDR3 protein. Of fewer than 2,000,000 distinct CDR3 sequences in the sample, about 39% were seen once. The CDR3 runs 12 residues. The V end lost 3 bases, the J end lost 8 bases, and 12 bases lay between the germline ends. CDR1 is SGHRS, CDR2 YFSETQ, per germline. This chain joins TRBV5-1 and TRBJ2-7; D may be TRBD1 (5 bases). Sequenced material: blood. The sequence was obtained from a human donor in good health. The CDR3 spells CASSYSTGKQYF. In nucleotides, the CDR3 is TGCGCCAGCAGCTACTCTACAGGCAAGCAGTACTTC.